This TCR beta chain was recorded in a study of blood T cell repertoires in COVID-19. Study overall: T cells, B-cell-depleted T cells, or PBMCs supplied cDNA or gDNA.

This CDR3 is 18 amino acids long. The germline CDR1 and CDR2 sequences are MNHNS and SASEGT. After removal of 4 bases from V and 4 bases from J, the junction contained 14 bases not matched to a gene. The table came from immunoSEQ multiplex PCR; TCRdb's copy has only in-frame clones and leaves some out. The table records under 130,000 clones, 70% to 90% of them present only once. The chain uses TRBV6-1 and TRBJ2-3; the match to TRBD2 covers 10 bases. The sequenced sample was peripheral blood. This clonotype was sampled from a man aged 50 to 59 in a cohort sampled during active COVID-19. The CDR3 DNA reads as TGTGCCAGCAGTGCCCTAAGCGGGGGGGCGGTATCAGCAGATACGCAGTATTTT. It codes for CASSALSGGAVSADTQYF.